The 20 T cell receptor beta chains listed next were all sequenced from one sample in a study of blood T cell repertoires in COVID-19. Using immunoSEQ multiplex PCR, the repertoire was profiled, and TCRdb retains in-frame clones only, with some absent. Of 55,000 to 70,000 clones in the sample, around nine tenths were seen once. The sample was peripheral blood. Every receptor here comes from a man in his 70s with acute or convalescent COVID-19.

This rearrangement joins TRBV9 to TRBJ2-1, with TRBD2 matching 8 bases. Germline-derived CDR1 and CDR2 are SGDLS and YYNGEE. J lost 5 bases, V lost 1 base, and 8 bases had no gene match. The CDR3 runs 16 residues. The CDR3 here is CASSVSVALADNEQFF. The CDR3 DNA sequence: TGTGCCAGCAGCGTATCCGTAGCACTAGCGGACAATGAGCAGTTCTTC.

This clone has more than one count but fewer than ten. The rearrangement joins TRBV28 to TRBJ2-7, with D perhaps matching TRBD2 (5 bases). There are 13 residues in the CDR3. The germline V and J ends were trimmed by 7 bases and 2 bases, with 12 bases remaining between them. The germline CDR1 and CDR2 sequences are MDHEN and SYDVKM. The CDR3 is CASIRQRTYEQYF. The CDR3 DNA follows: TGTGCCAGCATACGGCAGCGGACCTACGAGCAGTACTTC.

J is TRBJ1-1 and V is TRBV14; D is uncertain. Looked up from germline, CDR1 is SGHDN and CDR2 is FVKESK. V lost 7 bases and J 2 bases, leaving 14 bases between the germline ends. The CDR3 has 14 residues. CDR3 in DNA: TGTGCCAGCAAAGAGGAGTACTCTAACACTGAAGCTTTCTTT. This sequence encodes CASKEEYSNTEAFF.

The rearrangement links TRBV23-1 to TRBJ2-1, with 8 nucleotides matching TRBD2. TRBV23-1 is recorded as an ORF, its role being uncertain. The ends lost 8 bases at V and 4 bases at J; junction bases unmatched: 19. The CDR3 is 18 amino acids. The CDR3 protein is CASRKVCGSGSEYNEQFF. The CDR3 coding sequence is TGCGCCAGCCGGAAGGTTTGTGGAAGCGGGAGTGAATACAATGAGCAGTTCTTC.

The CDR3 DNA follows: TGCGCCAGCAGCTTGGCATGGGGTCAGGGGGGCCGCAATGAGCAGTTCTTC. Encoded protein: CASSLAWGQGGRNEQFF. The chain couples TRBV5-1 to TRBJ2-1, with D perhaps TRBD1 (7 bases). The CDR3 loop spans 17 amino acids. Germline values: CDR1 SGHRS, CDR2 YFSETQ. The V end was cut by 0 bases, the J end by 6 bases, with 19 bases between. The full variable domain, with the rest looked up from reference TRBV5-1 and TRBJ2-1, is KAGVTQTPRYLIKTRGQQVTLSCSPISGHRSVSWYQQTPGQGLQFLFEYFSETQRNKGNFPGRFSGRQFSNSRSEMNVSTLELGDSALYLCASSLAWGQGGRNEQFFGPGTRLTVL.

This clone has a single count. This chain uses TRBV19 with TRBJ2-2; 12 nucleotides match TRBD2. The ends lost 3 bases at V and 5 bases at J; junction bases unmatched: 13. This CDR3 contains 19 residues. The V gene's germline CDR1 is LNHDA and CDR2 SQIVND (reference sequence). CDR3 in amino acids: CASSMASGGAVAQTGELFF. The CDR3 nucleotides read TGTGCCAGTAGTATGGCTAGCGGGGGGGCGGTGGCGCAGACCGGGGAGCTGTTTTTT.

This clone has just one count. This rearrangement joins TRBV21-1 to TRBJ2-2; TRBD1 was called by the table and not checked on the DNA. TRBV21-1 corresponds to a pseudogene. The CDR3 is 14 residues long. The DNA for the CDR3 is TGTGCCAGCAGCCCTACTGGCAGGAACGGGGAGCTGTTTTTT. It specifies CASSPTGRNGELFF.

The rearrangement joins TRBV24-1 to TRBJ1-5; D remains ambiguous. Germline values: CDR1 KGHDR, CDR2 SFDVKD. The CDR3 has 14 amino acids. The V end was cut by 3 bases, the J end by 6 bases, with 11 bases between. The CDR3 sequence: CATSDAGPTQPQHF. CDR3 bases: TGTGCCACCAGTGATGCTGGGCCCACTCAGCCCCAGCATTTT.

J is TRBJ1-6 and V is TRBV4-1; D gene unclear. Germline assignment: CDR1 MGHRA and CDR2 YSYEKL. This CDR3 is built from 16 residues. Trimming took off 5 bases at V and 6 bases at J, with 17 bases between the two ends. The CDR3 nucleotides are TGCGCCAGCAGCGAACAAGATATCACAGTTAATTCACCCCTCCACTTT. Residues: CASSEQDITVNSPLHF.

The gene calls are TRBV19 and TRBJ1-4; no definite D call. There are 14 residues in the CDR3. Deletions cut 3 bases from V and 5 bases from J, with 10 bases between. CDR1 and CDR2 (germline): LNHDA, SQIVND (reference sequence). The CDR3 DNA sequence: TGTGCCAGTAGTATCTTCAGTACCAATGAAAAACTGTTTTTT. This translates into CASSIFSTNEKLFF.

The chain couples TRBV5-1 to TRBJ2-3, with TRBD1 matching over 9 bases. The CDR3 totals 16 residues. V shed 1 base, J shed 1 base, and the junction held 4 bases outside the gene matches. Per the germline V gene, CDR1 is SGHRS and CDR2 is YFSETQ. The CDR3 loop is CASSLTGQGGTDTQYF. In DNA form, the CDR3 reads TGCGCCAGCAGCTTGACGGGACAGGGCGGCACAGATACGCAGTATTTT.

The rearrangement uses TRBV5-1 and TRBJ2-3; TRBD2 aligns across 9 bases. CDR3 size: 15 residues. Germline V gene data show CDR1 as SGHRS and CDR2 as YFSETQ. V was pared by 4 bases and J by 2 bases, with 5 bases of the junction left unmatched. CDR3 sequence: CASSRAGGDTDTQYF. Here the CDR3 DNA reads TGCGCCAGCAGCCGAGCGGGAGGCGACACAGATACGCAGTATTTT.

The chain uses TRBV5-1 and TRBJ1-4; D is possibly TRBD1 (6 bases). Germline V gene lookup returns CDR1 SGHRS and CDR2 YFSETQ. Trimming pared 7 bases from V and 5 bases from J, leaving 21 bases between. The CDR3 length is 16 residues. The CDR3 loop reads CASRELNRASNEKLFF. CDR3 nucleotide sequence: TGCGCCAGCCGCGAACTGAACAGGGCTTCAAATGAAAAACTGTTTTTT. The variable domain in full, with the rest retrieved from reference TRBV5-1 and TRBJ1-4, is KAGVTQTPRYLIKTRGQQVTLSCSPISGHRSVSWYQQTPGQGLQFLFEYFSETQRNKGNFPGRFSGRQFSNSRSEMNVSTLELGDSALYLCASRELNRASNEKLFFGSGTQLSVL.

This clone has only one observation. The rearrangement links TRBV6-2 or TRBV6-3 to TRBJ1-1; 8 positions match TRBD1. In germline, CDR1 is MNHEY, CDR2 SVGEGT. The CDR3 is 16 residues long. V dropped 3 bases and J dropped 3; count of bases not matched to a gene: 9. In DNA form, the CDR3 reads TGTGCCAGCAGTTATAAGGACAGGGTTCGGGACACTGAAGCTTTCTTT. It encodes CASSYKDRVRDTEAFF.

The sample holds a few counts of this clone. The CDR3 protein is CASRGGSGRTQEDTQYF. In nucleotides, the CDR3 is TGTGCCAGCAGGGGGGGATCTGGGCGAACTCAAGAAGATACGCAGTATTTT. The V call is TRBV2, the J call TRBJ2-3, with a possible D match to TRBD2 (6 bases). This CDR3 is built from 17 residues. Trimming took 6 bases from V and 5 from J, leaving 24 bases between them. Germline V gene lookup returns CDR1 SNHLY and CDR2 FYNNEI.

This CDR3 is CASLPGQPIQETQYF. CDR3 coding DNA: TGTGCCAGCCTCCCGGGACAGCCTATACAAGAGACCCAGTACTTC. This chain uses TRBV2 with TRBJ2-5, with 7 bases lining up with TRBD1. J lost 2 bases, V lost 8 bases, and 11 bases had no gene match. The CDR3 length is 15 residues. Germline-derived CDR1 and CDR2 are SNHLY and FYNNEI.

The chain has TRBV4-1 and TRBJ1-3; a weak D match, TRBD1 (5 bases). The V end was cut by 5 bases, the J end by 4 bases, with 21 bases between. The CDR3 is made up of 17 amino acids. Germline CDR1 is MGHRA and CDR2 is YSYEKL. The CDR3 bases are TGCGCCAGCAGCGCTCACACTCAGGGCGCCTACGGAAACACCATATATTTT. Its translation: CASSAHTQGAYGNTIYF.

The sample holds one count of this clone. The J gene is TRBJ1-1, the V gene TRBV3-1 (or the pseudogene TRBV3-2); D is uncertain. Trimming stripped 4 bases from V and 6 bases from J, with 9 bases between. In germline, CDR1 is LGHDT, CDR2 YNNKEL (reference sequence). This CDR3 spans 12 amino acids. CDR3 DNA: TGTGCCAGCAGCCCCCCGCGATCTGAAGCTTTCTTT. Its translation is CASSPPRSEAFF.

This clone was detected only once. The genes are TRBV9 and TRBJ2-2, with 7 bases matching TRBD1. The CDR3 has 16 residues. Germline CDR1 is SGDLS and CDR2 is YYNGEE. Losses at the gene ends were 5 bases for V and 3 bases for J; bases not matched to a gene: 10. CDR3 sequence (DNA): TGTGCCAGCAGTATACCCGACAGGGTGGACACCGGGGAGCTGTTTTTT. Its translation is CASSIPDRVDTGELFF.

This chain's CDR3 is CASSPSGGVRTEAFF. CDR3 bases: TGTGCCAGCAGCCCCTCCGGCGGCGTCCGCACTGAAGCTTTCTTT. The V call is TRBV5-5, the J call TRBJ1-1; no definite D call. Germline loops: CDR1 SGHKS, CDR2 YYEKEE (reference sequence). V lost 4 bases and J lost 4, with 17 bases in between. CDR3 length: 15 amino acids.